This entry features one T cell receptor (beta chain) sequence. Its antigen remains undetermined. Base qualities were left out, and no much larger clone turns up one base away. These data come from a study of tumor-infiltrating lymphocytes in primary liver carcinoma (dated 2017 in TCRdb). About the investigation overall: Surgical resection was performed in China between November 2015 and March 2016 on five or six patients with histopathologically diagnosed primary liver carcinoma. Of the five patients (three men and two women, aged 30 to 69 years), four had hepatocellular carcinoma and one had combined HCC and intrahepatic cholangiocarcinoma. The five patients had tumors of stage T1-T3 N0M0, with maximum diameters ranging from roughly 4.2 to 11 cm. Each sample produced roughly 3.65 to 7.13 million productive TCRbeta reads, and read depth showed no significant difference between tissue types. For each liver tumor, the study sampled five regions along with adjacent normal tissue and blood, and applied TCRbeta repertoire sequencing, expression microarrays and whole-exome sequencing. A total of around 35 specimens from 5 patients went through TCRbeta repertoire sequencing, namely 25 tumor regions, 5 adjacent noncancerous liver tissues and 5 peripheral blood samples. Repertoires from technical replicates were highly reproducible, with mean shared-clone rates around 0.89 and correlation coefficients above 0.98.

The CDR3 holds 12 amino acids from the cysteine to the phenylalanine. This entry keeps only the CDR3 DNA: 36 bases, framed from base 1. Relative to germline, V is 4 bases shorter and J is 7 bases shorter, with 10 bases between their ends. General conclusions and limits of the study: Pairs of tumor regions showed greater repertoire overlap (mean 36%) than tumor-adjacent pairs (approximately 17%) or tumor-blood pairs (approximately 15%), which is consistent with antigen-driven expansion. Only a few patients were included in the study, and the authors note that the findings should be validated in a larger study. A significantly larger repertoire fraction was made up by the top 250 clones in tumors than in blood (p = 0.039). Since the samples were bulk and unsorted, there was no way to compare CD4+ and CD8+ T cell repertoires. Because sequencing covered only the TCR beta chain and unpaired alpha chains were not captured, true repertoire diversity is likely underestimated.

Using a constant-region primer and ProtoScript II reverse transcriptase, TCRbeta-specific cDNA was reverse-transcribed from 500 ng total RNA. TCRbeta libraries were built with three nested multiplex PCR rounds, a slightly modified ARM-PCR procedure. Each of the first two PCR rounds ran for approximately 9 cycles and used multiplex TRBV1-TRBV30 forward primers together with a Cbeta reverse primer. Sample barcodes and Illumina adapters were added in a final 25-cycle PCR with Deep VentR polymerase. Amplicons of 200-500 bp were gel-purified with a QIAquick gel extraction kit before sequencing. TCRbeta amplicons were sequenced on an Illumina HiSeq 2500 with 250-bp paired-end reads. The original methods were these. Quality trimming of reads was performed with Trimmomatic v0.33, and paired reads were merged with FLASH v1.2.11 so that full CDR3 sequences could be recovered. V, D and J germline segments were assigned to the rearranged TCRbeta sequences using MiGEC v1.2.1b. Clonotype statistics, along with Shannon-Wiener diversity indices, were calculated using VDJtools v1.0.0. Except for diversity analysis, only the 250 most abundant clonotypes of each sample were used in subsequent analyses to reduce sampling bias. TCRdb handled the public reads itself, with Q25 trimming in fastp and clone calling in MiXCR, and kept productive beta chains. Identical CDR3 proteins give one entry, which carries the most common genes and DNA. TCRdb, rather than the study authors, made the V and J calls. The sample includes 250,000 to 350,000 distinct CDR3 sequences, with 45% to 70% observed a single time. The ten largest clonotypes hold about a sixth of the sample.

Blood RNA was extracted from unsorted whole blood using TRIzol reagent, and germline DNA was obtained with the DNeasy Blood & Tissue kit. At the time of sampling, the patients had chronic HBV infection and had not received any treatment. Before surgery, roughly 4.2 milliliters of peripheral blood were drawn into K2EDTA tubes. The chain was built from TRBV12-3 or TRBV12-4 and TRBJ1-1; confidence is insufficient to name the D gene. The sequenced sample was peripheral blood. The source is a woman in her 30s with primary liver carcinoma and hepatitis B virus infection. The DNA is TGTGCCAGCAGTTCCCAAGGTGTTGAAGCTTTCTTT. This gives the protein CASSSQGVEAFF.